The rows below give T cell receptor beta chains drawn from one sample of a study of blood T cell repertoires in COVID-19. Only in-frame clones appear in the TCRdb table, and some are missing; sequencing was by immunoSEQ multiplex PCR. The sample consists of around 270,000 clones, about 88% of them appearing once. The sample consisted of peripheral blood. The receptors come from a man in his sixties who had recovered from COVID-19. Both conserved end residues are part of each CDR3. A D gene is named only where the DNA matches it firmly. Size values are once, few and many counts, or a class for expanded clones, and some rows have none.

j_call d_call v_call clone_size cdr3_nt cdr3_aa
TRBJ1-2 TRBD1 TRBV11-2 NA TGTGCCAGCAGCTCTCCTATAGACAGGGGGCAAAATGGCTACACCTTC CASSSPIDRGQNGYTF
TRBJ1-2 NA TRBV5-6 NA TGTGCCAGCAGCTCCAAGGAATCAGGGTTTTATGGCTACACCTTC CASSSKESGFYGYTF
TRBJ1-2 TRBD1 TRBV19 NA TGTGCCAGTAGTATAAGGACAGGGGGCGGTTATGGCTACACCTTC CASSIRTGGGYGYTF
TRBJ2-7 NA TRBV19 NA TGTGCCAGTAGTATTTGGATAGGGGACGAGCAGTACTTC CASSIWIGDEQYF
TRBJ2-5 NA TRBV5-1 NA TGCGCCAGCACCAGGACAGCACAAGAGACCCAGTACTTC CASTRTAQETQYF
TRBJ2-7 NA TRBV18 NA TGTGCCAGCTCTACGGACAGCTTTTCCTACGAGCAGTACTTC CASSTDSFSYEQYF
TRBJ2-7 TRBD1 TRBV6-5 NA TGTGCCAGCCGCCTCCAACAGGGGTCCTACGAGCAGTACTTC CASRLQQGSYEQYF
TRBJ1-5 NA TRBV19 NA TGTGCCAGTAGTCAACAGATACTTAGCAATCAGCCCCAGCATTTT CASSQQILSNQPQHF
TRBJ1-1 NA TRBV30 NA TGTGCCTGGATGACAGAGGAGAACACTGAAGCTTTCTTT CAWMTEENTEAFF
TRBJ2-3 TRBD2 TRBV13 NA TGTGCCAGCAGTCGAAACCTAGCGGGGGGATTGACAGATACGCAGTATTTT CASSRNLAGGLTDTQYF
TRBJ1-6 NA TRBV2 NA TGTGCCAGCAGTGAATATGGGGGGTTGGGTTCACCCCTCCACTTT CASSEYGGLGSPLHF
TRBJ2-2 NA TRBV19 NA TGTGCCAGTAGTACGGACTTCCTGAACACCGGGGAGCTGTTTTTT CASSTDFLNTGELFF
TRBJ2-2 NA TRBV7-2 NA TGTGCCAGCAGCTTAGCGTTTCAGGGAGGGGGCACCGGGGAGCTGTTTTTT CASSLAFQGGGTGELFF
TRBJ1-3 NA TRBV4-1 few TGCGCCAGCAGCCAACGCCCCGGGACACCTGGAAACACCATATATTTT CASSQRPGTPGNTIYF
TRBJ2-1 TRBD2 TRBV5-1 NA TGCGCCAGCAGCTTGTTAACTAGCGGGAGTTACAATGAGCAGTTCTTC CASSLLTSGSYNEQFF
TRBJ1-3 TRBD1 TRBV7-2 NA TGTGCCAGCAGCTTGACAGGGTCGAGCTCTGGAAACACCATATATTTT CASSLTGSSSGNTIYF
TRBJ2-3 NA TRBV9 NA TGTGCCAGCAGCGTTCGACAGGGGACTATCACAGATACGCAGTATTTT CASSVRQGTITDTQYF
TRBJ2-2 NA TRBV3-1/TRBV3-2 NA TGTGCCAGCAGCCCACCTTCTTCTAGCGCCCTCTACACCGGGGAGCTGTTTTTT CASSPPSSSALYTGELFF
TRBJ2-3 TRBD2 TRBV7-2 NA TGTGCCAGCAGCTTAGTAAGCGGGGGGCCCGAGCAGTATTTT CASSLVSGGPEQYF
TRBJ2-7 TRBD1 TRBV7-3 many TGTGCCAGCAGCTTGGGACAGGGGAACGAGCAGTACTTC CASSLGQGNEQYF
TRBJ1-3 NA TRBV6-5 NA TGTGCCAGCAGTTTGGGCAGACACTCTGGAAACACCATATATTTT CASSLGRHSGNTIYF
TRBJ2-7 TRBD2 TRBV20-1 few TGCAGTGCCAGTCGGGCTAGCGGGGTATCCGAGCAGTACTTC CSASRASGVSEQYF
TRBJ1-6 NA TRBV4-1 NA TGCGCCAGCAGCCCAGGGACTTTCTCCTATAATTCACCCCTCCACTTT CASSPGTFSYNSPLHF
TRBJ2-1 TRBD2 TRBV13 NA TGTGCCAGCAGCCCACGGAGGCTAGCGGGGCCATGGTCCTACAATGAGCAGTTCTTC CASSPRRLAGPWSYNEQFF
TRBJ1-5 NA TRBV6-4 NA TGTGCCAGCAGTCCGGACAGCTCCAATCAGCCCCAGCATTTT CASSPDSSNQPQHF
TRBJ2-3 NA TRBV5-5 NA TGTGCCAGCAGCTTGGTGGCGGGGGCCCCCACAGATACGCAGTATTTT CASSLVAGAPTDTQYF
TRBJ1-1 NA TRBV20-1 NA TGCAGTGCTACCGGACAGTTTGAAGCTTTCTTT CSATGQFEAFF
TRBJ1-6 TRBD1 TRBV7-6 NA TGTGCCAGCAGCTCCGCGGACAGGAATTCACCCCTCCACTTT CASSSADRNSPLHF
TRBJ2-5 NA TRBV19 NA TGTGCCAGTAGTATGGAGGCGGCAGGTAAAGAGACCCAGTACTTC CASSMEAAGKETQYF
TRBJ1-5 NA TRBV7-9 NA TGTGCCAGCAGCTTAGGAAACGGGGAAGGTCAGCCCCAGCATTTT CASSLGNGEGQPQHF
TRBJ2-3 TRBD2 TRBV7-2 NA TGTGCCAGCAGGCCCCGGGGGGTCAGCACAGATACGCAGTATTTT CASRPRGVSTDTQYF
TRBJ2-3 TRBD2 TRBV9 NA TGTGCCAGCAGCGTAGAGGCTAGCGGGAGCACAGATACGCAGTATTTT CASSVEASGSTDTQYF
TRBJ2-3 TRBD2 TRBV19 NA TGTGCCAGTAGGACACTTATTTCTAGCGGGGGGGCAGATACGCAGTATTTT CASRTLISSGGADTQYF
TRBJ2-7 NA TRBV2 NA TGTGCCAGCAGGGAACAGGGACTAAACAGCGGCGAGCAGTACTTC CASREQGLNSGEQYF
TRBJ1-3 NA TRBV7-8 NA TGTGCCAGCAGCTCCCACCACAGGTCACTCTCTGGAAACACCATATATTTT CASSSHHRSLSGNTIYF
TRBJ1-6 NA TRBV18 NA TGTGCCAGCTCACGGACAGACGAGTCGGCCCTCCACTTT CASSRTDESALHF
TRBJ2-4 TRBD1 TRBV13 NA TGTGCCAGCAGTTTGACAGGGGAAAACATTCAGTACTTC CASSLTGENIQYF
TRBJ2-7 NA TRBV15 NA TGTGCCACCAGCAGGCCGACTTTTTCCGACGAGCAGTACTTC CATSRPTFSDEQYF
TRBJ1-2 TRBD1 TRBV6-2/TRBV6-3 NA TGTGCCAGCAGTTACCTGGCTAGGGGGCGCGACTATGGCTACACCTTC CASSYLARGRDYGYTF
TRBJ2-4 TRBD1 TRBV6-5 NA TGTGCCAGCAGTTACGCCCTGACAGGGGTCGCAAACATTCAGTACTTC CASSYALTGVANIQYF